This T cell receptor (beta chain) was documented in a study of cytomegalovirus exposure and HLA in healthy donors. Overall study findings and caveats: Researchers left out some V segments, among them TRBV6-2 and TRBV6-3, as indistinguishable. Among TCR beta chains of equal frequency, HLA-associated ones were more clonally expanded in a later analysis. The classifier, whose performance was assessed in both the original and validation cohorts, reportedly diagnosed cytomegalovirus status with high specificity and sensitivity. A link between a missense DCLRE1C variant and TCR beta V- and J-gene trimming emerged from a later analysis.

Trimming stripped 3 bases from V and 3 bases from J, with 21 bases between. The CDR3 runs 17 residues. Germline CDR1 reads LNHDA; CDR2 reads SQIVND (reference sequence). A word on this clone: Its antigen is unknown.

PCR involved 60 Vbeta and 13 Jbeta primers. Sequencing was performed with immunoSEQ multiplex PCR; in TCRdb, only in-frame clones are kept and a portion is missing. The sample lists 150,000 to 200,000 clones, about three quarters occurring once. This chain uses TRBV19 with TRBJ2-7, with D perhaps matching TRBD1 (5 bases). The origin of this receptor is a woman between 50 and 59 years old in good health and CMV-seropositive. The sequenced sample was PBMCs. Here the CDR3 reads CASSISLGEDRGYEQYF. The CDR3 nucleotides are TGTGCCAGTAGTATCTCCCTAGGAGAAGATAGGGGCTACGAGCAGTACTTC.